This entry lists 32 T cell receptor beta chains sequenced from one sample in a study of blood T cell repertoires in COVID-19. Sequencing used immunoSEQ multiplex PCR; TCRdb keeps in-frame clones, though not all of them. Here the sample spans approximately 30,000 clones, approximately 89% being singletons. The sequenced sample consisted of peripheral blood. The receptors here all came from a human donor in a cohort sampled during active COVID-19.

The chain is built from TRBV2 and TRBJ2-3; D gene unclear. The CDR3 is made up of 14 amino acids. Germline loops: CDR1 SNHLY, CDR2 FYNNEI. V was cut by 3 bases and J by 1 base, with 8 bases left in between. CDR3: CASSDFRGTDTQYF. The CDR3 bases are TGTGCCAGCAGTGACTTCCGCGGCACAGATACGCAGTATTTT.

The chain uses TRBV4-2 and TRBJ1-2, with 11 bases lining up with TRBD1. V trimming: 3 bases; J trimming: 7 bases; junction bases outside the gene matches: 4. The germline V gene has CDR1 LGHNA and CDR2 YNFKEQ. This CDR3 has 14 residues. CDR3 bases: TGTGCCAGCAGCCAGGGGACAGGGGGAAGTGGCTACACCTTC. Its protein is CASSQGTGGSGYTF.

This clone was seen only once. The CDR3 sequence is CASSAAGFSGNTIYF. In DNA form, the CDR3 reads TGTGCCAGCTCAGCGGCAGGGTTCTCTGGAAACACCATATATTTT. V usage is TRBV18 and J usage is TRBJ1-3; D perhaps matches TRBD1 (5 bases). The germline V gene encodes CDR1 KGHSH and CDR2 LQKENI. The CDR3 consists of 15 residues. V was trimmed by 5 bases and J by 0 bases, leaving 11 bases between them.

This rearrangement joins TRBV12-5 to TRBJ2-3; tentatively, D is TRBD1 (5 bases). Germline V gene sequence: CDR1 LGHNT, CDR2 FRNRAP. V was cut by 6 bases and J by 1 base, with 14 bases left in between. This CDR3 contains 15 residues. DNA of the CDR3: TGTGCTAGTGGACCGGTAGGGGCTGGCACAGATACGCAGTATTTT. Translated, it gives CASGPVGAGTDTQYF.

J is TRBJ2-2 and V is TRBV7-2, with D maybe TRBD1 (5 bases). CDR1 and CDR2 (germline): SGHTA, FQGNSA. This CDR3 comprises 12 residues. V lost 3 bases and J lost 9, with 8 bases in between. The CDR3 loop reads CASSFSGRELFF. In nucleotides, the CDR3 is TGTGCCAGCAGCTTTTCAGGGAGGGAGCTGTTTTTT.

The chain is built from TRBV27 and TRBJ2-5; weak D call: TRBD1 (6 bases). V dropped 6 bases and J dropped 5 bases, with 13 bases sitting between them. The CDR3 is 13 amino acids. Germline V gene sequence: CDR1 MNHEY, CDR2 SMNVEV (reference sequence). The CDR3 region has the DNA TGTGCCAGCAGCACAGGGTATTGGGAGACCCAGTACTTC. It encodes CASSTGYWETQYF.

A word on this clone: The conserved closing phenylalanine or tryptophan is absent in this CDR3, likely reflecting a read error. V gene TRBV12-3 or TRBV12-4 combines with J gene TRBJ1-1, with D uncertain. V gave up 3 bases and J gave up 1 base, with 6 bases separating them. There are 13 residues in the CDR3. The CDR3 nucleotides read TGTGCCAGCAGTTTTCGGGGGAACACTGAAGCTTTCCTT. Residues: CASSFRGNTEAFL.

This rearrangement joins TRBV24-1 to TRBJ1-5; 9 bases line up with TRBD1. CDR1 is KGHDR, CDR2 SFDVKD, per germline. Losses at the gene ends were 4 bases for V and 9 bases for J; bases not matched to a gene: 12. The CDR3 is made up of 16 amino acids. CDR3 nucleotide sequence: TGTGCCACCAGTGACGGACAGGGGACAACGTCTCGGCCCCAGCATTTT. Protein sequence: CATSDGQGTTSRPQHF.

This clone was seen a handful of times. J is TRBJ2-3 and V is TRBV7-6, with D maybe TRBD1 (6 bases). The CDR3 sequence is 16 residues long. V dropped 4 bases and J dropped 11 bases, with 25 bases sitting between them. From germline, CDR1 is SGHVS and CDR2 FNYEAQ. CDR3 in amino acids: CASSYPPGTLENKQYF. CDR3 in DNA: TGTGCCAGCAGCTACCCCCCCGGGACATTGGAAAACAAGCAGTATTTT. The full variable domain, completed using reference TRBV7-6 and TRBJ2-3, is GAGVSQSPRYKVTKRGQDVALRCDPISGHVSLYWYRQALGQGPEFLTYFNYEAQQDKSGLPNDRFSAERPEGSISTLTIQRTEQRDSAMYRCASSYPPGTLENKQYFGPGTRLTVL.

The rearrangement joins TRBV7-8 to TRBJ1-2, with 9 bases fitting TRBD1. The CDR3 totals 17 residues. V gave up 1 base and J gave up 7 bases; unmatched junction bases: 13. CDR1 is SGHVS, CDR2 FQNEAQ, per germline. The CDR3 protein is CASSLVAGTGRGSGYTF. DNA of the CDR3: TGTGCCAGCAGCTTAGTTGCGGGGACAGGGAGGGGTTCTGGCTACACCTTC.

The table lists this clone with a count of one. V is TRBV6-2 or TRBV6-3 and J is TRBJ2-2; tentatively, D is TRBD2 (6 bases). CDR3 length: 16 amino acids. V was trimmed by 5 bases and J by 0 bases, leaving 13 bases between them. Germline V gene data show CDR1 as MNHEY and CDR2 as SVGEGT. DNA of the CDR3: TGTGCCAGCAGTCTCCTAGGACTACCGAACACCGGGGAGCTGTTTTTT. Translating it yields CASSLLGLPNTGELFF.

The CDR3 DNA reads as TGTGCCAGCAGCGCGGGGGGTGACTACACCTTC. Translation: CASSAGGDYTF. The gene calls are TRBV7-9 and TRBJ1-2; TRBD1 is a possible D gene (5 bases). The V gene's germline CDR1 is SEHNR and CDR2 FQNEAQ (reference sequence). Trimming took off 5 bases at V and 10 bases at J, with 11 bases between the two ends. The CDR3 totals 11 residues.

This clone showed up many times. The V call is TRBV6-1, the J call TRBJ2-7; D possibly corresponds to TRBD1 (5 bases). The length of the CDR3 is 12 residues. The germline V gene encodes CDR1 MNHNS and CDR2 SASEGT. V was trimmed by 0 bases and J by 10 bases, leaving 10 bases between them. The CDR3 DNA sequence: TGTGCCAGCAGTGAAGCGCGCGACAGCCAGTACTTC. Its translation: CASSEARDSQYF.

The V gene is TRBV6-2 or TRBV6-3, the J gene TRBJ2-5; 12 nucleotides line up with TRBD2. The CDR3 length is 19 residues. With V trimmed by 2 bases and J by 0 bases, 10 bases remained unmatched. Per the germline V gene, CDR1 is MNHEY and CDR2 is SVGEGT. The DNA for the CDR3 is TGTGCCAGCAGTTACCCCACTAGCGGGGGGTTCCAGTACCAAGAGACCCAGTACTTC. Its translation is CASSYPTSGGFQYQETQYF.

The rearrangement joins TRBV5-1 to TRBJ2-3; D unclear. The CDR3 is 15 residues long. Germline-derived CDR1 and CDR2 are SGHRS and YFSETQ. Trimming pared 4 bases from V and 0 bases from J, leaving 12 bases between. The CDR3 sequence is CASSRVVTSTDTQYF. Written as DNA, the CDR3 is TGCGCCAGCAGCCGGGTCGTCACAAGCACAGATACGCAGTATTTT.

CDR3 sequence: CASSQANLGAGSYEQYF. As DNA, the CDR3 is TGCGCCAGCAGCCAAGCAAATCTGGGGGCTGGGTCCTACGAGCAGTACTTC. The chain recombines TRBV4-1 with TRBJ2-7, with a weak D call TRBD1 (6 bases). Germline V gene data show CDR1 as MGHRA and CDR2 as YSYEKL. V was cut by 1 base and J by 1 base, with 17 bases left in between. The CDR3 loop spans 17 amino acids.

The gene calls are TRBV6-5 and TRBJ2-1, with 9 nucleotides matching TRBD1. V trimming: 5 bases; J trimming: 5 bases; junction bases outside the gene matches: 7. This CDR3 is built from 15 residues. Per germline, CDR1 MNHEY and CDR2 SVGAGI. CDR3 coding DNA: TGTGCCAGCAGTACACTACAGGGGGCTAACAATGAGCAGTTCTTC. Protein product: CASSTLQGANNEQFF.

The chain joins TRBV7-2 to TRBJ1-6; TRBD1 is a possible D gene (5 bases). Looked up from germline, CDR1 is SGHTA and CDR2 is FQGNSA. The length of the CDR3 is 13 residues. Trimming shortened V by 9 bases and J by 6 bases, and 12 bases separated the two germline ends. The DNA for the CDR3 is TGTGCCAGTCAGGGAGGCGGTAATTCACCCCTCCACTTT. Its protein product is CASQGGGNSPLHF.

J is TRBJ2-3 and V is TRBV4-2, with D unclear. CDR3 length equals 15 residues. Germline lookup yields CDR1 LGHNA and CDR2 YNFKEQ. Trimming cost V 0 bases and J 2 bases, with 9 bases left between them. CDR3 DNA sequence: TGTGCCAGCAGCCAAGATCCTAGTCCCACAGATACGCAGTATTTT. Encoded protein: CASSQDPSPTDTQYF.

The V call is TRBV5-5, the J call TRBJ1-1, with TRBD1 as a possible D gene (6 bases). The CDR3 has 10 amino acids. Looked up from germline, CDR1 is SGHKS and CDR2 is YYEKEE (reference sequence). Trimming stripped 4 bases from V and 9 bases from J, with 7 bases between. The CDR3: CASSQGKAFF. CDR3 DNA: TGTGCCAGCAGCCAGGGGAAAGCTTTCTTT.

This rearrangement joins TRBV14 to TRBJ2-2; possibly TRBD2 for D (6 bases). In germline, CDR1 is SGHDN, CDR2 FVKESK. Trimming removed 3 bases from V and 6 bases from J, with 14 bases in between. This CDR3 has 15 residues. In DNA form, the CDR3 reads TGTGCCAGCAGCCAGGCCGGGGGTACGGCCGGGGAGCTGTTTTTT. It encodes CASSQAGGTAGELFF.

This sequence joins TRBV7-2 and TRBJ2-2; no reliable D call. The length of the CDR3 is 13 residues. Looked up from germline, CDR1 is SGHTA and CDR2 is FQGNSA. Between the trimmed V and J ends, which lost 3 bases and 7 bases, there was a span of 9 bases. DNA of the CDR3: TGTGCCAGCAGCTTTGAAGCTGGCGGGGAGCTGTTTTTT. Amino acid sequence: CASSFEAGGELFF.

The V gene is TRBV7-2, the J gene TRBJ2-2; D is perhaps TRBD2 (5 bases). In germline, CDR1 is SGHTA, CDR2 FQGNSA. The CDR3 is 16 residues long. Trimming cost V 1 base and J 5 bases, with 14 bases left between them. CDR3 coding DNA: TGTGCCAGCAGCTTAGTAGTATCAACTAGGACCGGGGAGCTGTTTTTT. Protein product: CASSLVVSTRTGELFF.

This chain links TRBV15 with TRBJ2-3; D gene uncertain. Trimming took off 3 bases at V and 5 bases at J, with 6 bases between the two ends. The length of the CDR3 is 12 residues. The germline V gene encodes CDR1 LNHNV and CDR2 YYDKDF (reference sequence). The CDR3 DNA reads as TGTGCCACCAGCAGGAGTCTAGATACGCAGTATTTT. Translating gives CATSRSLDTQYF.

The V call is TRBV7-9, the J call TRBJ1-4; TRBD1 agrees at 8 bases. This CDR3 is 15 amino acids long. V was clipped by 5 bases and J by 5 bases; unmatched bases: 7. Germline V gene lookup returns CDR1 SEHNR and CDR2 FQNEAQ (reference sequence). In DNA, the CDR3 is TGTGCCAGCAGCCCCTGGACAGGGAGGAATGAAAAACTGTTTTTT. It specifies CASSPWTGRNEKLFF.

V usage is TRBV12-1 and J usage is TRBJ2-1; TRBD2 is the table's D call and was not checked against the DNA. TRBV12-1 is recorded as a pseudogene. The CDR3 has 17 residues. The CDR3 DNA reads TGTGCCAGCAGCTTTCCGTCCTGTAGCGGGGGGGCAAATGAGCAGTTCTTC. This translates into CASSFPSCSGGANEQFF.

V gene TRBV4-2 combines with J gene TRBJ1-1; no clear D. CDR1 is LGHNA and CDR2 is YNFKEQ in the germline V gene. V gave up 0 bases and J gave up 0 bases, with 14 bases separating them. The CDR3 has 17 residues. Written as DNA, the CDR3 is TGTGCCAGCAGCCAAGATGGGAAGGAGGGCGTGAACACTGAAGCTTTCTTT. Its translation: CASSQDGKEGVNTEAFF.

V is TRBV6-5 and J is TRBJ1-2; D ambiguous. V was clipped by 2 bases and J by 7 bases, with 8 bases between them. CDR3 length: 12 residues. The germline CDR1 and CDR2 sequences are MNHEY and SVGAGI. CDR3 DNA sequence: TGTGCCAGCAGTTACGGAGGGTTTGGCTACACCTTC. Translating gives CASSYGGFGYTF.

The gene calls are TRBV5-4 and TRBJ1-2, with TRBD1 matching 9 bases. Germline V gene lookup returns CDR1 SGHNT and CDR2 YYREEE (reference sequence). With V trimmed by 3 bases and J by 8 bases, 2 bases remained unmatched. The CDR3 covers 12 residues. DNA of the CDR3: TGTGCCAGCAGCTGGACAGGGGTCGGCTACACCTTC. It yields the protein CASSWTGVGYTF.

The chain recombines TRBV10-3 with TRBJ1-5; 8 nucleotides align to TRBD1. With V trimmed by 6 bases and J by 2 bases, 6 bases remained unmatched. CDR1 and CDR2 (germline): ENHRY, SYGVKD. The CDR3 runs to 15 residues. The CDR3 bases are TGTGCCATCAGAAAACAGGGGGAGGGCAATCAGCCCCAGCATTTT. It codes for CAIRKQGEGNQPQHF.

A few counts support this clone. Written as DNA, the CDR3 is TGTGCCAGCACCCTACAGGGGGGGAGCGAGCAGTACTTC. This sequence encodes CASTLQGGSEQYF. The V gene is TRBV28, the J gene TRBJ2-7; tentatively, D is TRBD1 (8 bases). The CDR3 runs 13 residues. Germline V gene data show CDR1 as MDHEN and CDR2 as SYDVKM. Between the trimmed V and J ends, which lost 7 bases and 6 bases, there was a span of 16 bases.

The J gene is TRBJ1-2, the V gene TRBV6-6; 7 bases are shared with TRBD1. This CDR3 spans 15 amino acids. Looked up from germline, CDR1 is MNHNY and CDR2 is SVGAGI (reference sequence). The V and J ends lost 5 bases and 0 bases, in that order; junction bases with no gene match: 6. The CDR3 spells CASSVGTATNYGYTF. DNA of the CDR3: TGTGCCAGCAGTGTTGGGACAGCCACTAACTATGGCTACACCTTC.